Included here is one T cell receptor beta chain sequence, with context. Its recognized antigen is unknown. The record has no base qualities; no much larger clone is one base away. This record belongs to a study of blood T cell repertoires in COVID-19 (dated by TCRdb to about 2020). At the level of the whole study: Samples from collaborators originated in the United States, Italy and Spain and spanned both the acute and convalescent phases of COVID-19. The prospective study material was composed of cDNA or gDNA derived from T cells, B-cell-depleted T cells, or PBMCs. Subjects who had been exposed to COVID-19, were actively infected with it, or had recovered from it provided the deeply sampled blood TCRbeta repertoires that made up the dataset. The repertoires were released in a freely available public database intended as a resource for research on the immune response to SARS-CoV-2. The samples were drawn from the first 160 participants of the ongoing ImmuneRACE study and from over 950 subjects provided by 6 global collaborators. Nearly every sample came with metadata listing a de-identified subject ID, COVID-19 status, age in years and sex. Where available, HLA class I and class II types were taken from metadata supplied by the sample provider and were not determined by assay-based typing. What the authors observed across the whole study: Clinical and demographic metadata were provided uncurated, with the amount varying by source and participant.

Participants in the prospective study were aged about 18 to 95 years, lived in some 24 United States geographic areas, and enrolled through a virtual design. Cohort assignment in the prospective study relied on participant-reported clinical history from a screening survey and a study questionnaire. Recovered participants in ImmuneRACE Cohort 3 were defined by two consecutive negative NP/OP PCR tests, clearance by a healthcare professional, or resolution of symptoms. In the prospective study, mobile phlebotomists collected whole blood, serum and a nasopharyngeal or oropharyngeal swab from each participant. Prospective study participants could optionally give additional blood draws and questionnaires over an approximately 2-month period. Before DNA extraction, prospective study blood samples were shipped either frozen or at room temperature. TCRbeta CDR3 regions were amplified from genomic DNA using the immunoSEQ Assay, a bias-controlled multiplex PCR. The source study handled its data this way. The number of nucleated cells in each sample was estimated by amplification of reference gene primers within the assay. Sequence reads were collapsed and filtered to measure the absolute abundance of every unique TCRbeta CDR3 rearrangement. Productive Simpson clonality was computed per sample as the square root of Simpson's diversity index over productive rearrangements. TCRdb obtained this table from immuneACCESS and retained in-frame rearrangements with V and J assigned. These tables miss some clones; where compared with another copy, unresolved V genes account for less than half of the shortfall, and the remainder is unexplained. Clone size and V and J calls were adopted from that table, with D and trimming inferred from the DNA. The sample table shows 200,000 to 250,000 clones, and approximately 84% are seen once. The ten top clones hold 1.8% of the sample.

V loses 2 bases of germline sequence and J loses 4 bases, and the interval between the two ends is 14 bases. The CDR3 runs 16 residues from the cysteine to the phenylalanine. Here the CDR3 DNA is all that survives: 48 bases in frame from base 1. The germline V gene provides CDR1 MNHEY and CDR2 SVGEGT. Sequencing used PBMCs or T cells enriched from blood (not recorded which). The chain was built from TRBV6-2 or TRBV6-3 and TRBJ2-2; a weak D assignment points to TRBD1 (5 bases agree). This clonotype originated in a man in his 60s who had recovered from COVID-19. For the CDR3, the sequence is CASSYPSRQRTGELFF. The nucleotide sequence reads TGTGCCAGCAGTTACCCGTCCCGACAGCGCACCGGGGAGCTGTTTTTT.